This T cell receptor (beta chain) is drawn from a study of long-term antiretroviral therapy in people with HIV. Study conclusions and caveats: The range of CDR3 lengths in HIV repertoires proved narrower than that found in controls.

This CDR3 has 12 residues. V lost 5 bases to trimming and J lost 8 bases, with 9 bases between them. Per the germline V gene, CDR1 is LNHDA and CDR2 is SQIVND (reference sequence). This clone has more than one count but fewer than ten. The antigen remains undetermined. The libraries were made with immunoSEQ v3.0 at survey level. Libraries were prepared by immunoSEQ multiplex PCR; TCRdb keeps only in-frame clonotypes and omits some of them. The sample contains about 16,000 clones, about 71% of which appear only once. Every donor had one or more pre-ART and two or more post-ART PBMC samples. Without exception, participants with HIV were treated in the United States.

The receptor comes from a woman aged 45-65 years with HIV. This chain connects TRBV19 to TRBJ1-4; a possible D gene is TRBD1 (5 bases). The sample consisted of unsorted PBMCs, taken 1.5 years before starting antiretroviral therapy. CDR3 sequence reads: CASSAGGEKLFF. The CDR3 bases are TGTGCCAGTAGTGCCGGGGGAGAAAAACTGTTTTTT.